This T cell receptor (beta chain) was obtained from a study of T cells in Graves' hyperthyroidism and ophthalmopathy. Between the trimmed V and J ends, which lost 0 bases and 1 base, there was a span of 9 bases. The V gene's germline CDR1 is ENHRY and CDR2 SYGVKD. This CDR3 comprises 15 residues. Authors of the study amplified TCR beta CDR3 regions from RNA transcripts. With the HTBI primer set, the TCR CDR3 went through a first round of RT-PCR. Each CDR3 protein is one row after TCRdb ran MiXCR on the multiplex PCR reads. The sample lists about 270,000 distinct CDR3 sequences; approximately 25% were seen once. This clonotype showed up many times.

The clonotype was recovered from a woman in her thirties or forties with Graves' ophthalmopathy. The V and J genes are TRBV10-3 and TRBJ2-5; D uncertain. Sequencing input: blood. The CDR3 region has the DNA TGTGCCATCAGTGAGTCCGGACGGTCCCAAGAGACCCAGTACTTC. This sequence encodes CAISESGRSQETQYF.